The T cell receptor (beta chain) described here comes from a study of shared clonotypes between healthy human individuals. For the study at large: The plates for each donor numbered three CD4 naive, three CD4 memory, two CD8 naive and one CD8 memory.

The V gene's germline CDR1 is MNHNS and CDR2 SASEGT. The CDR3 extends over 21 amino acids. With V trimmed by 2 bases and J by 3 bases, 19 bases remained unmatched. Here immunoSEQ multiplex PCR was the method, and the copy in TCRdb shows in-frame clones only, minus some. The sample has 2 million to 3 million clones, 93% seen once. The J gene is TRBJ2-1, the V gene TRBV6-1; 10 bases map to TRBD2. Specimen: naive CD4+ T cells from PBMCs. Documented subset: CD45RA+ positively selected. The sequence was obtained from a young man in good health. Some clones in this sample may be carry-over from other donors' samples. The CDR3 nucleotides are TGTGCCAGCAGTGAAAGCACCGCCGGGACTAGCGCTAACTGGGGCTACAATGAGCAGTTCTTC. Amino acid sequence: CASSESTAGTSANWGYNEQFF.